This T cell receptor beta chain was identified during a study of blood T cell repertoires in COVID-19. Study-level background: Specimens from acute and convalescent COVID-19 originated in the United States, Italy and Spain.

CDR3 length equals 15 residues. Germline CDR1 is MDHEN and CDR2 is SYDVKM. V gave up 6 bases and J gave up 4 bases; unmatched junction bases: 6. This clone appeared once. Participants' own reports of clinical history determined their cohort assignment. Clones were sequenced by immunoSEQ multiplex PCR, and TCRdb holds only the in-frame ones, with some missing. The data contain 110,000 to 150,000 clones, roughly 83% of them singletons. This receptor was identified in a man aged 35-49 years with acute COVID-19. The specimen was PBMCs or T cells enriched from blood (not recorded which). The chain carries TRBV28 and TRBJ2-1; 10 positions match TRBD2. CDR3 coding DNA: TGTGCCAGCAGCTTCCTTAGCGGGGGGTACAATGAGCAGTTCTTC. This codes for CASSFLSGGYNEQFF.